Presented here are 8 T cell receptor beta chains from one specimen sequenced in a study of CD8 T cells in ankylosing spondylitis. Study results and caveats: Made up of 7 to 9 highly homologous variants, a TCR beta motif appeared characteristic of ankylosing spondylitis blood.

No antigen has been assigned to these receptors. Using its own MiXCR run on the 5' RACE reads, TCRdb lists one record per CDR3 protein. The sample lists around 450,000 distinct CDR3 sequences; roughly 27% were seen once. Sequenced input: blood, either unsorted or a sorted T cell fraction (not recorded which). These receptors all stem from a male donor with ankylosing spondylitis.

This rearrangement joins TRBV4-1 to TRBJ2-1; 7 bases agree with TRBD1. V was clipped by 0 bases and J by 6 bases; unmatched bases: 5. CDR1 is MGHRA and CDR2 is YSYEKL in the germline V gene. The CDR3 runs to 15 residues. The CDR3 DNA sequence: TGCGCCAGCAGCCAAGACCCATCAGGGGGCAATGAGCAGTTCTTC. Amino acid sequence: CASSQDPSGGNEQFF.

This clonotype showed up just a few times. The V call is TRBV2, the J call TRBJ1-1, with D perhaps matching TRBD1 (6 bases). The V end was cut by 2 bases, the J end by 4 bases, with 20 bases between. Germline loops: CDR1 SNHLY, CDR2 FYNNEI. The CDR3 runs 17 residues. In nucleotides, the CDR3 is TGTGCCAGCAGTGAATTCCCCCTTACACAGGGAATCACTGAAGCTTTCTTT. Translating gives CASSEFPLTQGITEAFF.

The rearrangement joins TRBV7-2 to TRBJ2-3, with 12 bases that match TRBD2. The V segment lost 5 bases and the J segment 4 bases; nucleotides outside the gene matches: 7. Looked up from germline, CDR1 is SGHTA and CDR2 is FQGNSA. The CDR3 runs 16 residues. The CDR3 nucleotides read TGTGCCAGCAGCCCAGGACTAGCGGGATTGGCAGATACGCAGTATTTT. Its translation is CASSPGLAGLADTQYF.

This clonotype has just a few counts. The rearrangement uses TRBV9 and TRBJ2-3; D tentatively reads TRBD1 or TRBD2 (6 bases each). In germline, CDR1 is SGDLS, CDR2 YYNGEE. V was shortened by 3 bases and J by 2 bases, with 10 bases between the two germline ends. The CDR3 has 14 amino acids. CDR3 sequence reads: CASSGGATTDTQYF. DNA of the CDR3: TGTGCCAGCAGCGGGGGGGCTACCACAGATACGCAGTATTTT.

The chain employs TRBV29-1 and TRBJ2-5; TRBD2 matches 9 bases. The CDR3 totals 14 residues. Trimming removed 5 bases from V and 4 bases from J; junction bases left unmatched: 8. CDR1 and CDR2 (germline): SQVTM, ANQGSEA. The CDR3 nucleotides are TGCAGCGTTCGGGCTAGCGGGACCCTAGAGACCCAGTACTTC. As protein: CSVRASGTLETQYF.

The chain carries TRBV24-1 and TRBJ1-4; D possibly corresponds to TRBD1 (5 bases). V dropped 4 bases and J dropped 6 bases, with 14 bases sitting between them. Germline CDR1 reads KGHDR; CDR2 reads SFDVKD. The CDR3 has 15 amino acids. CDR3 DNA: TGTGCCACCAGTGACTCAGGGAGGCCCCATGAAAAACTGTTTTTT. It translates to CATSDSGRPHEKLFF.

Written as DNA, the CDR3 is TGCAGCGTTAAAGGACAGGGGGCAAGTGAAGCTTTCTTT. Its translation is CSVKGQGASEAFF. The V and J genes are TRBV29-1 and TRBJ1-1; TRBD1 matches 11 bases. Germline CDR1 SQVTM, CDR2 ANQGSEA. The ends lost 5 bases at V and 7 bases at J; junction bases unmatched: 6. The CDR3 is made up of 13 amino acids.

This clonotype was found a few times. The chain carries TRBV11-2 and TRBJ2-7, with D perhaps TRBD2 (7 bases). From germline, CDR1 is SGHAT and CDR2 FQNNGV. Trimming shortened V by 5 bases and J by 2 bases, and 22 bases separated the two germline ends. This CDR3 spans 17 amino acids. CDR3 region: CASSHGGAAGGTYEQYF. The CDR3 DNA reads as TGTGCCAGCAGCCATGGGGGGGCAGCCGGTGGGACCTACGAGCAGTACTTC.